Listed below are T cell receptor beta chains from one sample, sequenced in a study of T cell changes during pregnancy in multiple sclerosis. Using immunoSEQ multiplex PCR, the repertoire was profiled, and TCRdb retains in-frame clones only, with some absent. This sample yields under 50,000 clones, of which around nine tenths are seen a single time; 4.1% belongs to the top ten. This specimen was CD8+ T cells from peripheral blood mononuclear cells, taken in the first trimester of pregnancy. The receptors come from a female donor with multiple sclerosis, enrolled in a pregnancy study. Each CDR3 is given with its conserved first and last residue. Fields, in order: J gene, V gene, D gene, CDR3 DNA, CDR3 protein. D genes are given only for firm matches.

TRBJ1-6	TRBV4-1	.	TGCGCCAGCAGCCAAGCGGGATCTAATTCACCCCTCCACTTT	CASSQAGSNSPLHF
TRBJ1-2	TRBV10-3	.	TGTGCCATCAGTGAGTCAGGTGACAGATACTATGGCTACACCTTC	CAISESGDRYYGYTF
TRBJ1-3	TRBV5-5	TRBD1	TGTGCCAGCAGCTTGGAGGGGGCTCACTCTGGAAACACCATATATTTT	CASSLEGAHSGNTIYF
TRBJ2-7	TRBV5-8	TRBD2	TGTGCCAGCGATCCGGATGGCGGGGGATCGTACGAGCAGTACTTC	CASDPDGGGSYEQYF
TRBJ2-1	TRBV9	.	TGTGCCAGCAGCGTAGATATAGAAGGAGCGAACAATGAGCAGTTCTTC	CASSVDIEGANNEQFF
TRBJ2-3	TRBV27	TRBD2	TGTGCCAGCAGCGATGGACTAGCGGGGGGGGAGGCTGATACGCAGTATTTT	CASSDGLAGGEADTQYF
TRBJ2-2	TRBV4-1	TRBD2	TGCGCCAGCAGCCAAGAACCGGGACTAGCGGGGGCCCTGAACACCGGGGAGCTGTTTTTT	CASSQEPGLAGALNTGELFF
TRBJ1-3	TRBV23-1	.	TGCGCCAGCAGTCAATCCATACAGGGAGAAACTGGAAACACCATATATTTT	CASSQSIQGETGNTIYF
TRBJ2-7	TRBV6-1	TRBD1	TGTGCCAGCAGTGACGCGGGACAGGGCTCCTACGAGCAGTACTTC	CASSDAGQGSYEQYF
TRBJ2-7	TRBV15	.	TGTGCCGCCGGCCAGGGGGGCGGGTACGAGCAGTACTTC	CAAGQGGGYEQYF
TRBJ1-1	TRBV5-1	TRBD1	TGCGCCAGCAGCTTGCTCGGGACAGGGGCGATGAACACTGAAGCTTTCTTT	CASSLLGTGAMNTEAFF
TRBJ1-1	TRBV9	.	TGTGCCAGCAGCATGGCGGGGGGCACTGAAGCTTTCTTT	CASSMAGGTEAFF